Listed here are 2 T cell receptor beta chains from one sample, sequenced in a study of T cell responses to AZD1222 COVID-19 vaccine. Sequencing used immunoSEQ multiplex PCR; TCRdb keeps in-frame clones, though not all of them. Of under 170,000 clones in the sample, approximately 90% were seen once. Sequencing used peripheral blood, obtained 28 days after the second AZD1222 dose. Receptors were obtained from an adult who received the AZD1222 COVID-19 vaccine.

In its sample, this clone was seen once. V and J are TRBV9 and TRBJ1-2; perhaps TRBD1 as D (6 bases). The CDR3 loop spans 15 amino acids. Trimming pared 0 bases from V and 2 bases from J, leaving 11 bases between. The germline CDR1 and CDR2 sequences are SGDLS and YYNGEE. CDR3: CASSVGGQSNYGYTF. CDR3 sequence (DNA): TGTGCCAGCAGCGTAGGGGGGCAGTCGAACTATGGCTACACCTTC.

CDR3 bases: TGTGCCAGTAGAATCCGGGAGGCAGGTGGACCCGGAGTCACCATATATTTT. Protein product: CASRIREAGGPGVTIYF. The rearrangement joins TRBV7-2 to TRBJ1-3; D is uncertain. The CDR3 contains 17 residues. The germline V gene encodes CDR1 SGHTA and CDR2 FQGNSA. The V and J ends lost 9 bases and 9 bases respectively, with 30 bases between them.